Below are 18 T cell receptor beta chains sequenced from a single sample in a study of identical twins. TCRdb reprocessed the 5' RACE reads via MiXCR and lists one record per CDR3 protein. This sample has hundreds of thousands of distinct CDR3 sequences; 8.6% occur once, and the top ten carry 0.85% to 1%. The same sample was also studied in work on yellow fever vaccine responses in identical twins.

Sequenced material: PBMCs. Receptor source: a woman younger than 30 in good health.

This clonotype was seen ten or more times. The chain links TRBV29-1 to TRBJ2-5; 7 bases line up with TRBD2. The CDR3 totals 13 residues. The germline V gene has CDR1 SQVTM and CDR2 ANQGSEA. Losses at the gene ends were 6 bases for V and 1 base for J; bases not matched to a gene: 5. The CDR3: CSVGEGPQETQYF. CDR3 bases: TGCAGCGTCGGGGAGGGACCCCAAGAGACCCAGTACTTC. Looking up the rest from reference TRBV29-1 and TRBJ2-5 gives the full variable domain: SAVISQKPSRDICQRGTSLTIQCQVDSQVTMMFWYRQQPGQSLTLIATANQGSEATYESGFVIDKFPISRPNLTFSTLTVSNMSPEDSSIYLCSVGEGPQETQYFGPGTRLLVL.

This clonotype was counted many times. For the CDR3, the DNA is TGTGCCAGCAGCCCCCCCGGGGGGGGTTACGGCTACACCTTC. Its protein is CASSPPGGGYGYTF. This rearrangement joins TRBV7-9 to TRBJ1-2; D possibly corresponds to TRBD1 (5 bases). Per germline, CDR1 SEHNR and CDR2 FQNEAQ (reference sequence). This CDR3 is built from 14 residues. The ends were cut back, 5 bases at V and 8 bases at J, with 18 bases in the middle.

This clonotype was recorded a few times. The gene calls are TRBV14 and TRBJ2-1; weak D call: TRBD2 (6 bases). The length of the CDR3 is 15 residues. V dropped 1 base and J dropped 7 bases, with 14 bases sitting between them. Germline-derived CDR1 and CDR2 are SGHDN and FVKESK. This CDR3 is CASSQVIGGMNEQFF. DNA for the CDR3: TGTGCCAGCAGCCAAGTCATCGGGGGAATGAATGAGCAGTTCTTC.

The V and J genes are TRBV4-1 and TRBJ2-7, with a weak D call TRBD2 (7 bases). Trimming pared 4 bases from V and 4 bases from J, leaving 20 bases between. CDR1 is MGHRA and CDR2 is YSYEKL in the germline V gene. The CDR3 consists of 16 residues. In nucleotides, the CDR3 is TGCGCCAGCAGCCGAAGCCCTGGGGGGGGCCTATACGAGCAGTACTTC. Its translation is CASSRSPGGGLYEQYF.

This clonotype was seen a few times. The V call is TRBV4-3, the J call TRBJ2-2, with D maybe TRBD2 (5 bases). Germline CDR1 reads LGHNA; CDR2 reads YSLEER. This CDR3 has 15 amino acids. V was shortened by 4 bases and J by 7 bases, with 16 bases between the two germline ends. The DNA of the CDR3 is TGCGCCAGCAGCCCCGCTAGCCCCAGCGGCGGGGAGCTGTTTTTT. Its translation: CASSPASPSGGELFF.

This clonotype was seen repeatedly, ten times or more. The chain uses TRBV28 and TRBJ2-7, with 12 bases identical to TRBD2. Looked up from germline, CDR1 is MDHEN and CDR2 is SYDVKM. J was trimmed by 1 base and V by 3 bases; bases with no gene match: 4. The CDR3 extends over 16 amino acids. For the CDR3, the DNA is TGTGCCAGCAGTTTTGAGACTAGCGGGAGTTCCTACGAGCAGTACTTC. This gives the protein CASSFETSGSSYEQYF. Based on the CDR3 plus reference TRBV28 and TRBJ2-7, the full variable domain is DVKVTQSSRYLVKRTGEKVFLECVQDMDHENMFWYRQDPGLGLRLIYFSYDVKMKEKGDIPEGYSVSREKKERFSLILESASTNQTSMYLCASSFETSGSSYEQYFGPGTRLTVT.

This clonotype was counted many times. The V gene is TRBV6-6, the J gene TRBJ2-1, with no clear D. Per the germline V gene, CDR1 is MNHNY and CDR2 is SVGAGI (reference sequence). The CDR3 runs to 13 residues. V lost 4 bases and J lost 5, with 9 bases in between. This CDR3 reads CASSLPRNNEQFF. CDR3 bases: TGTGCCAGCAGTTTGCCGCGGAACAATGAGCAGTTCTTC.

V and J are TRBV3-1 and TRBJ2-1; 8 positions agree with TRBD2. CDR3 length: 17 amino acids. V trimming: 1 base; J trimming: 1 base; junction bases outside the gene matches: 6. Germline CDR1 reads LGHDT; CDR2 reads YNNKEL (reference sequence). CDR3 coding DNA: TGTGCCAGCAGCCAAGTCCTTAGCGGGGCTTCCTACAATGAGCAGTTCTTC. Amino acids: CASSQVLSGASYNEQFF.

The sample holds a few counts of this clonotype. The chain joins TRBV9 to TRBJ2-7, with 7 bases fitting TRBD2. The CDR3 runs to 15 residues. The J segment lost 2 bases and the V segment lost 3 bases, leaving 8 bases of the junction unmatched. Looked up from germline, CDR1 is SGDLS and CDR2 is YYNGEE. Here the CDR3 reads CASSGGAGVTYEQYF. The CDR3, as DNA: TGTGCCAGCAGCGGCGGGGCGGGGGTCACCTACGAGCAGTACTTC.

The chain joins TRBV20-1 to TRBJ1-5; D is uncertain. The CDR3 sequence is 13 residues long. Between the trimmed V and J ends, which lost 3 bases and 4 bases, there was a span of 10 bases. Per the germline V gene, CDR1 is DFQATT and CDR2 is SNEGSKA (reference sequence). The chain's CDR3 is CSARGQENQPQHF. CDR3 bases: TGCAGTGCTAGGGGCCAGGAAAATCAGCCCCAGCATTTT.

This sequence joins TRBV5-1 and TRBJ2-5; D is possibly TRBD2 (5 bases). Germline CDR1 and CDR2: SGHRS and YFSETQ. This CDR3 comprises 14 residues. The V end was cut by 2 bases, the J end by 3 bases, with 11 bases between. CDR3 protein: CASSFWSGEETQYF. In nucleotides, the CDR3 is TGCGCCAGCAGCTTTTGGTCCGGGGAAGAGACCCAGTACTTC.

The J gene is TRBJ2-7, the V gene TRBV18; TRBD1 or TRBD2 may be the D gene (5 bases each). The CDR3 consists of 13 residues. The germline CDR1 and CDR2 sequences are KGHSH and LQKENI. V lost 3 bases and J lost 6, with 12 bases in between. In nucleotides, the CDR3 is TGTGCCAGCTCACCGATATTCGGGGCCGAGCAGTACTTC. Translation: CASSPIFGAEQYF.

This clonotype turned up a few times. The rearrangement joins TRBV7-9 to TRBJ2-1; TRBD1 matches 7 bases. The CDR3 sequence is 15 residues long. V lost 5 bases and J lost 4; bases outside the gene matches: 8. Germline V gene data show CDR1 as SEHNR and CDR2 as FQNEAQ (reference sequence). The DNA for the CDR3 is TGTGCCAGCAGCCCACCGGGACAGAGATACAATGAGCAGTTCTTC. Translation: CASSPPGQRYNEQFF.

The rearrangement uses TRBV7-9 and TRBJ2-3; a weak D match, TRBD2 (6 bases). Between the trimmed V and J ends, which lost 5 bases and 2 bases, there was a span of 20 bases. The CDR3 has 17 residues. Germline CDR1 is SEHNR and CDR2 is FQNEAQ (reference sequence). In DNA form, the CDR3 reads TGTGCCAGCAGCCCCCGTCGGAGGGAAGGGGTCACAGATACGCAGTATTTT. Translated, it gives CASSPRRREGVTDTQYF.

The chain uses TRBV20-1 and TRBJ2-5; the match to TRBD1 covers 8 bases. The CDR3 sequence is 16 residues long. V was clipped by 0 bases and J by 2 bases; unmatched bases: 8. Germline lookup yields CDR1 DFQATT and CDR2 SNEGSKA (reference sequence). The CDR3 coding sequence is TGCAGTGCTAGAGATCCACACCGGACAGGGCAAGAGACCCAGTACTTC. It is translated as CSARDPHRTGQETQYF.

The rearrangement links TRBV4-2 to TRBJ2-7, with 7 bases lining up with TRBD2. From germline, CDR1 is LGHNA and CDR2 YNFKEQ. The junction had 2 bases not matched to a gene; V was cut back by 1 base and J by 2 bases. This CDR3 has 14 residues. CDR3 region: CASSQVGLAYEQYF. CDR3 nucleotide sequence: TGTGCCAGCAGCCAAGTTGGACTAGCCTACGAGCAGTACTTC.

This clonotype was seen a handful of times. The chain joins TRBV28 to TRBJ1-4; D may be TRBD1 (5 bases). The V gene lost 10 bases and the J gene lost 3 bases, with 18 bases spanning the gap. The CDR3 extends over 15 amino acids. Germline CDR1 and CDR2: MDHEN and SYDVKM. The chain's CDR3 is CATKETVLSNEKLFF. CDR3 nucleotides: TGTGCCACCAAAGAGACAGTGCTATCTAATGAAAAACTGTTTTTT.

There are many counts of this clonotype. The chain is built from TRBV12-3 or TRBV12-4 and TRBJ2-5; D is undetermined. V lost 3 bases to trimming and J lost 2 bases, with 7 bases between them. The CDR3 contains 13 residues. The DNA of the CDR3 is TGTGCCAGCAGTTTGCGGAGTCAAGAGACCCAGTACTTC. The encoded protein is CASSLRSQETQYF.